A selection of T cell receptor beta chains follows, all from one sample in a study of beta chain features in type 1 diabetes. Produced via immunoSEQ multiplex PCR; TCRdb's table is partial and in-frame only. The top ten hold 2% to 2.5% of the sample, which has more than 150,000 clones, approximately 9.9% seen once. Input material: central memory CD4+ T cells from blood. These receptors were collected from a woman in her late teens or twenties in good health. The CDR3 runs from the conserved cysteine through the conserved F or W. A D gene is named only where the DNA matches it firmly. Expanded clones get a size class; other rows say once, few or many, or leave the size out.

TRBD1	TRBV5-1	TRBJ2-3	.	14	TGCGCCAGCAGCTTGGTTACAGGGGCAGATACGCAGTATTTT	CASSLVTGADTQYF
TRBD2	TRBV7-2	TRBJ2-1	few	16	TGTGCCAGCATCCCCCACCCGCTAGCGGGATCGAATGAGCAGTTCTTC	CASIPHPLAGSNEQFF
.	TRBV11-2	TRBJ2-2	.	13	TGTGCCAGCAGCTCAGTCTACACCGGGGAGCTGTTTTTT	CASSSVYTGELFF
.	TRBV28	TRBJ1-2	.	13	TGTGCCAGCAGTTCCCCAGGGTTTCGTGGCTACACCTTC	CASSSPGFRGYTF
.	TRBV5-8	TRBJ2-1	few	20	TGTGCCAGCAGCTTGAAGGACAATCAGTTCCCCTTCCACTCCTACAATGAGCAGTTCTTC	CASSLKDNQFPFHSYNEQFF
.	TRBV18	TRBJ1-2	.	14	TGTGCCAGCTCATTGGACCAGGGTAACTATGGCTACACCTTC	CASSLDQGNYGYTF
.	TRBV2	TRBJ2-2	few	14	TGTGCCAGTGTCAGGAGGACGAACACCGGGGAGCTGTTTTTT	CASVRRTNTGELFF
TRBD1	TRBV11-1	TRBJ2-1	.	15	TGTGCCAGCAGCCCCGGGACAGGGTTATACAATGAGCAGTTCTTC	CASSPGTGLYNEQFF
TRBD1	TRBV7-3	TRBJ2-3	few	15	TGTGCCAGCAGCGGCTACAGGGGTACTACAGATACGCAGTATTTT	CASSGYRGTTDTQYF
.	TRBV5-1	TRBJ1-1	few	15	TGCGCCAGCAGCTCCTTCGACAGCATGAACACTGAAGCTTTCTTT	CASSSFDSMNTEAFF
.	TRBV27	TRBJ1-6	few	15	TGTGCCAGCAGTTTAGCAGGGTTCTATAATTCACCCCTCCACTTT	CASSLAGFYNSPLHF
.	TRBV5-1	TRBJ1-1	few	16	TGCGCCAGCAGCGGGGGGGAGGGGGATCACAACACTGAAGCTTTCTTT	CASSGGEGDHNTEAFF
.	TRBV9	TRBJ2-7	.	13	TGTGCCAGCAGCGTAGACCAGAAATACGAGCAGTACTTC	CASSVDQKYEQYF
.	TRBV27	TRBJ1-1	few	13	TGTGCCAGCAGTTCCGCGCAGGGCACTGAAGCTTTCTTT	CASSSAQGTEAFF
.	TRBV9	TRBJ2-5	.	13	TGTGCCAGCAGCCTCCGACAGCAAGAGACCCAGTACTTC	CASSLRQQETQYF
.	TRBV28	TRBJ2-7	.	13	TGTGCCAGCAGTTTCTCAAGCTCCTACGAGCAGTACTTC	CASSFSSSYEQYF
.	TRBV7-2	TRBJ2-1	.	13	TGTGCCAGCAGCTTCCCTCATATACAGGAGCAGTTCTTC	CASSFPHIQEQFF
.	TRBV29-1	TRBJ1-5	few	13	TGCAGCGTTCGGGACAATTTCAATCAGCCCCAGCATTTT	CSVRDNFNQPQHF
TRBD2	TRBV4-1	TRBJ2-5	.	16	TGCGCCAGCAGCCAAGATAGCGGGTTCCTGTGGGAGACCCAGTACTTC	CASSQDSGFLWETQYF
.	TRBV19	TRBJ2-3	few	13	TGTGCCAGTAGAGTCTCTACCACAGATACGCAGTATTTT	CASRVSTTDTQYF
TRBD1	TRBV5-1	TRBJ1-1	.	14	TGCGCCAGCAGCTTTACAGGGGGAAGAACTGAAGCTTTCTTT	CASSFTGGRTEAFF
TRBD2	TRBV5-4	TRBJ2-1	.	18	TGTGCCAGCAGCCAGATAAATATGGCGGGAGGACCTTACAATGAGCAGTTCTTC	CASSQINMAGGPYNEQFF
.	TRBV5-4	TRBJ2-3	few	17	TGTGCCAGCAGCTCTGGACAGCGATACCCTGAGGGAGATACGCAGTATTTT	CASSSGQRYPEGDTQYF
.	TRBV5-1	TRBJ1-1	.	16	TGCGCCAGCAGCTCCGCCGGACATAAGGGAGGGACTGAAGCTTTCTTT	CASSSAGHKGGTEAFF
TRBD2	TRBV5-4	TRBJ2-1	few	16	TGTGCCAGCAGCCTGGGACTAGCGGGCACCTACAATGAGCAGTTCTTC	CASSLGLAGTYNEQFF
.	TRBV7-2	TRBJ1-5	few	14	TGTGCCAGCAGCTTATCAAGCAGCAATCAGCCCCAGCATTTT	CASSLSSSNQPQHF
TRBD2	TRBV5-1	TRBJ2-1	.	14	TGCGCCAGCAGCTCCTGGGGAGGGAACAATGAGCAGTTCTTC	CASSSWGGNNEQFF
TRBD2	TRBV28	TRBJ2-7	few	15	TGTGCCAGCAGTGCGGTAGCGGGGGGAAGCTACGAGCAGTACTTC	CASSAVAGGSYEQYF
.	TRBV11-2	TRBJ2-3	few	14	TGTGCCAGCAGTCCGGACTACAACACAGATACGCAGTATTTT	CASSPDYNTDTQYF
TRBD2	TRBV7-3	TRBJ2-3	few	18	TGTGCCAGCAGTGCCCGACTAGCGGGGGGCCTATACACAGATACGCAGTATTTT	CASSARLAGGLYTDTQYF
.	TRBV4-2	TRBJ2-7	few	15	TGTGCCAGCAGCCAAGGAGGGGGAAACGACTACGAGCAGTACTTC	CASSQGGGNDYEQYF
.	TRBV12-5	TRBJ1-1	few	14	TGTGCTAGTGTTCCACTGACAGGGAACACTGAAGCTTTCTTT	CASVPLTGNTEAFF
TRBD2	TRBV11-2	TRBJ2-1	.	16	TGTGCCAGCAGCCCTGGGGCTAGCGGCCGTTACAATGAGCAGTTCTTC	CASSPGASGRYNEQFF
.	TRBV10-3	TRBJ2-5	.	14	TGTGCCATCAGTGAGGCGCCGGACCAGGAGGGCCAGTACTTC	CAISEAPDQEGQYF
.	TRBV2	TRBJ1-4	.	15	TGTGCCACCATCCCAGACAGGTCGTCTAATGAAAAACTGTTTTTT	CATIPDRSSNEKLFF
.	TRBV15	TRBJ2-5	.	16	TGTGCCACCAGCAGGTCCACAGGGTCCAGCCTCGAGACCCAGTACTTC	CATSRSTGSSLETQYF
TRBD2	TRBV2	TRBJ2-5	.	14	TGTGCCACCCAGCGGTTAGCGGGAGTTGGGGACCAGTACTTC	CATQRLAGVGDQYF
.	TRBV5-1	TRBJ2-5	.	15	TGCGCCAGCAGCTTAATGGGGGGTCTGGGAGAGACCCAGTACTTC	CASSLMGGLGETQYF
.	TRBV7-2	TRBJ2-3	.	15	TGTGCCAGCAGCTTCGACTTTCTTAGCACAGATACGCAGTATTTT	CASSFDFLSTDTQYF
.	TRBV30	TRBJ2-1	few	14	TGTGCCTGGAGTGTAATGTGGTCGAGGAATGAGCAGTTCTTC	CAWSVMWSRNEQFF
.	TRBV4-1	TRBJ2-7	.	14	TGCGCCAGCAGCCAAGTGAACAGGAACTACGAGCAGTACTTC	CASSQVNRNYEQYF
.	TRBV5-1	TRBJ2-7	.	14	TGCGCCAGCAGCTTGGCCTCGGAGGTCGACGAGCAGTACTTC	CASSLASEVDEQYF
TRBD2	TRBV12-5	TRBJ2-1	many	14	TGTGCTAGTGGTCCTAGACTAGCGTACAATGAGCAGTTCTTC	CASGPRLAYNEQFF
TRBD1	TRBV5-1	TRBJ2-5	few	16	TGCGCCAGCAGCTTTTCGCCGGGACAGGGGGAAGAGACCCAGTACTTC	CASSFSPGQGEETQYF
TRBD2	TRBV5-4	TRBJ2-7	few	15	TGTGCCAGCAGCCGGGGACTAGCGGTTTCCTACGAGCAGTACTTC	CASSRGLAVSYEQYF
.	TRBV5-4	TRBJ2-5	.	14	TGTGCCAGCAGCTTGGAGGCAGGCCAAGAGACCCAGTACTTC	CASSLEAGQETQYF
.	TRBV29-1	TRBJ1-1	many	13	TGCAGCGTTGAATCCCCAGAGAACACTGAAGCTTTCTTT	CSVESPENTEAFF
TRBD1	TRBV6-5	TRBJ1-2	few	13	TGTGCCAGCAGTTATGGGCAGGGGGGTGGCTACACCTTC	CASSYGQGGGYTF
.	TRBV7-3	TRBJ2-3	.	14	TGTGCCAGCAGGCGGGGGCGATCCGGGGATACGCAGTATTTT	CASRRGRSGDTQYF
TRBD1	TRBV29-1	TRBJ1-2	few	13	TGCAGCGTAGGGACAGGGGGAAACTATGGCTACACCTTC	CSVGTGGNYGYTF
.	TRBV7-9	TRBJ2-5	.	14	TGTGCCAGCAGTTCGGACGCCACGGGAGTGGCCCAGTACTTC	CASSSDATGVAQYF
.	TRBV27	TRBJ1-1	.	13	TGTGCCAGCAGTCCACCAGGGGACACTGAAGCTTTCTTT	CASSPPGDTEAFF
.	TRBV7-3	TRBJ1-2	.	14	TGTGCCAGCAGCCGAACAGGGACCTACTATGGCTACACCTTC	CASSRTGTYYGYTF
.	TRBV7-2	TRBJ2-7	few	17	TGTGCCAGCAGCTTAGATGCGGCGGCAGGGGAACGGGGCGAGCAGTACTTC	CASSLDAAAGERGEQYF